This T cell receptor (beta chain) is drawn from a study of blood T cell repertoires in COVID-19. The V segment lost 3 bases and the J segment 3 bases; nucleotides outside the gene matches: 2. This CDR3 region has 14 residues. The V gene's germline CDR1 is MDHEN and CDR2 SYDVKM. Profiled with immunoSEQ multiplex PCR; TCRdb holds only in-frame clones, not every one. Of 150,000 to 200,000 clones detected, roughly 86% appear once; the ten largest clones hold roughly 2.9%. The rearrangement links TRBV28 to TRBJ1-1; 9 nucleotides agree with TRBD1. This sequence originates from a woman aged 30 to 39 with active or convalescent COVID-19. Sequencing was done on a sample of peripheral blood. The CDR3 protein is CASSFTGGDTEAFF. CDR3 coding DNA: TGTGCCAGCAGTTTTACAGGGGGCGACACTGAAGCTTTCTTT. The variable domain in full, completed from reference TRBV28 and TRBJ1-1, reads DVKVTQSSRYLVKRTGEKVFLECVQDMDHENMFWYRQDPGLGLRLIYFSYDVKMKEKGDIPEGYSVSREKKERFSLILESASTNQTSMYLCASSFTGGDTEAFFGQGTRLTVV.